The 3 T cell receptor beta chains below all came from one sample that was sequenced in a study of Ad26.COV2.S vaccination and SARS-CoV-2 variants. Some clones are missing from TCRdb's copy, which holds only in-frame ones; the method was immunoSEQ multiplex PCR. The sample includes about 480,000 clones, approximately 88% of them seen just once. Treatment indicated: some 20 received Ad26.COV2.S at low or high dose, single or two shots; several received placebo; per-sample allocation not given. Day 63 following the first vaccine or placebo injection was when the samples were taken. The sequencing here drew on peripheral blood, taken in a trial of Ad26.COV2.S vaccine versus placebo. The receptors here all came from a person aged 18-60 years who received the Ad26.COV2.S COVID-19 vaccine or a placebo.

For the CDR3, the DNA is TGTGCCAGCAGTCCTAGGCGGCCTAACACCGGGGAGCTGTTTTTT. This encodes CASSPRRPNTGELFF. The chain has TRBV3-1 (or the pseudogene TRBV3-2) and TRBJ2-2, with unresolved D. The V gene lost 6 bases and the J gene lost 2 bases, with 13 bases spanning the gap. This CDR3 spans 15 amino acids. CDR1 is LGHDT and CDR2 is YNNKEL in the germline V gene (reference sequence).

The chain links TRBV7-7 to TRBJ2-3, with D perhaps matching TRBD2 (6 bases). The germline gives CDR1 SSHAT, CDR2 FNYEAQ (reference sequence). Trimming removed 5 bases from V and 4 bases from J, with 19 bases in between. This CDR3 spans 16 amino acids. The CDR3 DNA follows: TGTGCCAGCAGCCCTCACGGGGGTTCGGGTCCAGATACGCAGTATTTT. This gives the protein CASSPHGGSGPDTQYF. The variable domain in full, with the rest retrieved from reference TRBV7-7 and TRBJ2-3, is GAGVSQSPRYKVTKRGQDVTLRCDPISSHATLYWYQQALGQGPEFLTYFNYEAQPDKSGLPSDRFSAERPEGSISTLTIQRTEQRDSAMYRCASSPHGGSGPDTQYFGPGTRLTVL.

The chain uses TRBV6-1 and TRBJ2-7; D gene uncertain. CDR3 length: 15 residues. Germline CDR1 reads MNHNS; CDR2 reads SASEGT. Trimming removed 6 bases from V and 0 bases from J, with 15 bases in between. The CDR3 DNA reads TGTGCCAGCAGACCTCAGGTCGCCGGCTCCTACGAGCAGTACTTC. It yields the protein CASRPQVAGSYEQYF.